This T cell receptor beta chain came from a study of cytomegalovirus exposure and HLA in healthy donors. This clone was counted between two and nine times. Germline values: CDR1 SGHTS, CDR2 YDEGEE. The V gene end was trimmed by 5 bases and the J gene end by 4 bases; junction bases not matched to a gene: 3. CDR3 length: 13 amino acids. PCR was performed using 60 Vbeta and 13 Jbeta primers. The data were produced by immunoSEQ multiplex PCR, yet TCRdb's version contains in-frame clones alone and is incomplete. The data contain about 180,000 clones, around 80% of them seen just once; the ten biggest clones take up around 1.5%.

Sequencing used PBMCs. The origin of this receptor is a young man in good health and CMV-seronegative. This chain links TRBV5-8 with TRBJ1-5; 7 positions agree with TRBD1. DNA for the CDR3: TGTGCCAGCAGAAGGACAGGTAATCAGCCCCAGCATTTT. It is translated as CASRRTGNQPQHF.